This T cell receptor (beta chain) was sequenced in a study of T cells after yellow fever vaccination. The CDR3 has 13 residues. CDR1 is DFQATT, CDR2 SNEGSKA, per germline (reference sequence). For this clonotype: Its specificity is unknown.

Points from the study as a whole: Secondary responses were weaker yet peaked faster, day 5 versus 15.

A process of 5'RACE template switching, which added a universal primer site and UMIs, was used to make TCR cDNA. TCRdb re-analysed the 5' RACE reads in MiXCR, keeping a single row per CDR3 protein. This table has about 550,000 distinct CDR3 sequences, about 19% appearing once. Sequenced here: PBMCs, sampled 15 days after the yellow fever booster vaccination. The chain carries TRBV20-1 and TRBJ2-5; the D gene could be TRBD1 or TRBD2 (6 bases each). This TCR was sampled from a man in his thirties or forties who received the YFV17D yellow fever vaccine. This chain's CDR3 is CSGTGGSQETQYF. The CDR3 nucleotides are TGCAGCGGGACCGGGGGCTCACAAGAGACCCAGTACTTC.